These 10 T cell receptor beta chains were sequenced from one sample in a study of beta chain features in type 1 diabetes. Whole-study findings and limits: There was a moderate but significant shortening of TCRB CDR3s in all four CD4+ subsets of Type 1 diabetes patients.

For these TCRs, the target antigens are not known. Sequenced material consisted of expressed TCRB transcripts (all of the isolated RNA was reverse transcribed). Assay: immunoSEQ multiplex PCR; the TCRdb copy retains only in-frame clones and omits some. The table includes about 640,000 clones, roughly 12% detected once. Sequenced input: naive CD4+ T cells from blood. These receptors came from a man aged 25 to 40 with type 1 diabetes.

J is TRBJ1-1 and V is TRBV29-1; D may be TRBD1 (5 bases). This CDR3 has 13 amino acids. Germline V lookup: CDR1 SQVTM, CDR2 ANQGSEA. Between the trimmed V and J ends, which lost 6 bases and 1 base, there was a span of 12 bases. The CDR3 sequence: CSVGFGQNTEAFF. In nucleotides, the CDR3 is TGCAGCGTCGGGTTCGGACAGAACACTGAAGCTTTCTTT.

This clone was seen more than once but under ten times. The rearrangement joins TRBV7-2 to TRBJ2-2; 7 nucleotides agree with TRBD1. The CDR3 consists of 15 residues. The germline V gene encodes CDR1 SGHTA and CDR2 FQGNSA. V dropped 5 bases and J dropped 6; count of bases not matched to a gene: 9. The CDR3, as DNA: TGTGCCAGCAGCGGAGGTACAGGGGAAGCCGGGGAGCTGTTTTTT. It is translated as CASSGGTGEAGELFF.

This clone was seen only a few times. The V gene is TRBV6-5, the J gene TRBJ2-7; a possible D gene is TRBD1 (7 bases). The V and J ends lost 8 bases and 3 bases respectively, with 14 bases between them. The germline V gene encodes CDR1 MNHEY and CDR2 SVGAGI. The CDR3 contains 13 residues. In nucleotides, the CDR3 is TGTGCCAGCGGAGGGACAGTTGTCTACGAGCAGTACTTC. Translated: CASGGTVVYEQYF.

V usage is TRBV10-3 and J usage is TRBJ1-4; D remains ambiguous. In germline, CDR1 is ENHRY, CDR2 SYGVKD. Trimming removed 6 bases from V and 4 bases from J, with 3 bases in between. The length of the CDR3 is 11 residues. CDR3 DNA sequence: TGTGCCATCAGGAATAATGAAAAACTGTTTTTT. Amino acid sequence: CAIRNNEKLFF.

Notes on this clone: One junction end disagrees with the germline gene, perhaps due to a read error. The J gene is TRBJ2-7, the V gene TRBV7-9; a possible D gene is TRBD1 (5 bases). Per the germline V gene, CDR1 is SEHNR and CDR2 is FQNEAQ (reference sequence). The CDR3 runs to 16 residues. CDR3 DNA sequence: TGTGCCAGCAGCTTACGGTTACTTGGAGACAGTTACGAGCAATACTTC. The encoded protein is CASSLRLLGDSYEQYF.

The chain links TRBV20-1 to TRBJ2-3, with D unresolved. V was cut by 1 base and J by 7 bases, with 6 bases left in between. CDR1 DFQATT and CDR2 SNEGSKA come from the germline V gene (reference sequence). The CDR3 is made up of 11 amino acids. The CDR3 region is CSARAPYTQYF. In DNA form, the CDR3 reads TGCAGTGCTAGAGCCCCTTATACGCAGTATTTT.

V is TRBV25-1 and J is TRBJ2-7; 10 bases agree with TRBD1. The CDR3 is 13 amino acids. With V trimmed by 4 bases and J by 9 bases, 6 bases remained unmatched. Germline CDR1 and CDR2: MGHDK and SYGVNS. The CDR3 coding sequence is TGTGCCAGCAGTGCCCCGGGACAGGGGAGGCAGTACTTC. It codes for CASSAPGQGRQYF.

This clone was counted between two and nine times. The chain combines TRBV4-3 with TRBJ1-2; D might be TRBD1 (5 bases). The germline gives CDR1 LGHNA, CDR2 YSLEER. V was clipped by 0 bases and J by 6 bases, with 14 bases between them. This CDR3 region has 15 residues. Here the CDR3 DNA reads TGCGCCAGCAGCCAAGATCCGGGCAGGGAAAATGGCTACACCTTC. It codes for CASSQDPGRENGYTF.

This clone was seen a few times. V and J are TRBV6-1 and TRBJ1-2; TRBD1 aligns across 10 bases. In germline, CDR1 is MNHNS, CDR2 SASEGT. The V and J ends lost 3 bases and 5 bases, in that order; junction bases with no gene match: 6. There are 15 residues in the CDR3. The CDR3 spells CASSDRPGQGYGYTF. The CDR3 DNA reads TGTGCCAGCAGTGATCGACCGGGACAGGGGTATGGCTACACCTTC.

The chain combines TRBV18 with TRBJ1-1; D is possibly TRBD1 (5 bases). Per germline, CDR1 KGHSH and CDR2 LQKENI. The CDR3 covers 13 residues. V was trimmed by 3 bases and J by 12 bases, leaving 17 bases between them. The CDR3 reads CASSPQQVERTFF. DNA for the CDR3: TGTGCCAGCTCACCGCAACAGGTCGAGAGGACTTTCTTT.